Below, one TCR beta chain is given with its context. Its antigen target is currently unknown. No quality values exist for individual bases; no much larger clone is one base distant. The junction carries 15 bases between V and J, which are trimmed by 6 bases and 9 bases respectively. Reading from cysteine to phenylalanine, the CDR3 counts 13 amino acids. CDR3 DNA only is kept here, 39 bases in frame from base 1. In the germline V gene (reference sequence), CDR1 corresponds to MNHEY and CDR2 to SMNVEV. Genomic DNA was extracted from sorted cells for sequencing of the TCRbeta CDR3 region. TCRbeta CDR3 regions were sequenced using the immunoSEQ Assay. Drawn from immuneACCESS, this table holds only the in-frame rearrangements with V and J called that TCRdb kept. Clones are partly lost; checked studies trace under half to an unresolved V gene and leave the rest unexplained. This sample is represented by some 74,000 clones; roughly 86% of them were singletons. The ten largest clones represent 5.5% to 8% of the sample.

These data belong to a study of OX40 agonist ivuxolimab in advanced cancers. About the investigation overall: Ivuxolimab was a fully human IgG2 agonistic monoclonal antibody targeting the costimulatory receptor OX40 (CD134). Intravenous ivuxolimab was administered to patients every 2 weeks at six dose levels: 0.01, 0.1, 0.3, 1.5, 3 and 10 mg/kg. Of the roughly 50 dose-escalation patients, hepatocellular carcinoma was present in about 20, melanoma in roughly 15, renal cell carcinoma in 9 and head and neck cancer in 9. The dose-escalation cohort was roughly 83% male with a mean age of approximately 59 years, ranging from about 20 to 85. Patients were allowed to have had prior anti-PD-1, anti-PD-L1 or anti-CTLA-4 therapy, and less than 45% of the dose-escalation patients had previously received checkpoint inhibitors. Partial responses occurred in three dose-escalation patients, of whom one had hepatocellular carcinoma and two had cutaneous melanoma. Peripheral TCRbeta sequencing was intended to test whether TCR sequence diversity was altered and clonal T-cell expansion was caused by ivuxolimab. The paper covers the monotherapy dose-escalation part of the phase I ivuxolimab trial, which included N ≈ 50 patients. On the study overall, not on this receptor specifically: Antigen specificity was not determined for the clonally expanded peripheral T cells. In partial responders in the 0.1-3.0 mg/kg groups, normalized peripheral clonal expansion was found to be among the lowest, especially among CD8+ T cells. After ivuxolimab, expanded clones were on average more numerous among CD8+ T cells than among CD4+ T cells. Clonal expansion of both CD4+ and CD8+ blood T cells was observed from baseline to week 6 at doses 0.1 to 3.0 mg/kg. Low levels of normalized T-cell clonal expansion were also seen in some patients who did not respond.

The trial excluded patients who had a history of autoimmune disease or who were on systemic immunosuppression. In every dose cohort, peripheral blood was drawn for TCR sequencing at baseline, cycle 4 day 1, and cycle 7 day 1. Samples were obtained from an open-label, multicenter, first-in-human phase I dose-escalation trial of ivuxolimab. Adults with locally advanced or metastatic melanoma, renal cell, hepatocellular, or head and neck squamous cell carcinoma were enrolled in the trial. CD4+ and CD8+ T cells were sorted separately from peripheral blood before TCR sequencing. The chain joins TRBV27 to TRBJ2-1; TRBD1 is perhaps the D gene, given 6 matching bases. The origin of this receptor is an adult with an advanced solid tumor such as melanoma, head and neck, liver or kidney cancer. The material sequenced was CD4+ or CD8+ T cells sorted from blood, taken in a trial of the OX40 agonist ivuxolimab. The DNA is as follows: TGTGCCAGCAGCACAGGGTTTAGGTCTGAGCAGTTCTTC. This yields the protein CASSTGFRSEQFF.